Each of the 13 T cell receptor beta chains below was sequenced from the same sample in a study of T cell clonotyping in hematopoietic cell transplantation. Clones were read by immunoSEQ multiplex PCR, and TCRdb kept only the in-frame ones, dropping some. The profile covers 10,000 to 15,000 clones, with roughly 89% appearing a single time and 7.8% taken by the ten largest. The sample in question was PBMCs, obtained 100 days after allogeneic stem cell transplant. The receptors were sampled from a female patient aged 50-59 years who had an allogeneic stem cell transplant from an unrelated donor, so the T cells may come from the graft donor. Some clones in this sample may be carry-over from other donors' samples.

The chain uses TRBV19 and TRBJ2-2; no definite D call. This CDR3 region has 16 residues. Trimming pared 0 bases from V and 1 base from J, leaving 9 bases between. The germline V gene has CDR1 LNHDA and CDR2 SQIVND (reference sequence). The CDR3 here is CASSIEGSMNTGELFF. DNA of the CDR3: TGTGCCAGTAGTATAGAGGGTTCAATGAACACCGGGGAGCTGTTTTTT.

The chain uses TRBV4-1 and TRBJ2-5; D uncertain. The V end was cut by 3 bases, the J end by 5 bases, with 16 bases between. CDR1 MGHRA and CDR2 YSYEKL come from the germline V gene. The CDR3 runs 15 residues. The CDR3, as DNA: TGCGCCAGCAGCCACGGTTGGGTCGGGTCGGAGACCCAGTACTTC. It codes for CASSHGWVGSETQYF.

The chain recombines TRBV5-4 with TRBJ2-1; TRBD1 might be the D (5 bases). Germline V gene sequence: CDR1 SGHNT, CDR2 YYREEE (reference sequence). There are 15 residues in the CDR3. V lost 3 bases, J lost 2 bases, and 12 bases lay in between. Here the CDR3 reads CASSSPGRAYNEQFF. The CDR3 DNA reads as TGTGCCAGCAGCTCACCAGGGCGCGCCTACAATGAGCAGTTCTTC.

This chain joins TRBV6-4 and TRBJ1-2, with a weak D call TRBD1 (5 bases). V lost 2 bases, J lost 5 bases, and 12 bases lay in between. The CDR3 loop spans 14 amino acids. Germline V gene sequence: CDR1 MRHNA, CDR2 SNTAGT. CDR3 sequence reads: CASSDGGTSYGYTF. The CDR3 region has the DNA TGTGCCAGCAGTGACGGGGGGACTTCTTATGGCTACACCTTC.

The chain links TRBV6-6 to TRBJ1-1; unclear D gene. This CDR3 region has 13 residues. The germline V gene has CDR1 MNHNY and CDR2 SVGAGI (reference sequence). The V gene lost 3 bases and the J gene lost 1 base, with 6 bases spanning the gap. The CDR3 region is CASSYSRNTEAFF. In DNA form, the CDR3 reads TGTGCCAGCAGTTATAGTAGGAACACTGAAGCTTTCTTT.

The V call is TRBV4-2, the J call TRBJ2-7, with 7 bases identical to TRBD2. Per the germline V gene, CDR1 is LGHNA and CDR2 is YNFKEQ. There are 15 residues in the CDR3. Trimming removed 1 base from V and 1 base from J; junction bases left unmatched: 4. CDR3 nucleotides: TGTGCCAGCAGCCAAGGTCCTAGCGGTTCCTACGAGCAGTACTTC. The encoded protein is CASSQGPSGSYEQYF.

With regard to this clone: At the DNA level, this CDR3 is encoded by other sequences in the same sample as well. This rearrangement joins TRBV28 to TRBJ1-5; 12 positions agree with TRBD1. With 2 bases clipped from V and 5 bases from J, the junction kept 1 base outside the gene matches. Germline CDR1 reads MDHEN; CDR2 reads SYDVKM. The CDR3 extends over 15 amino acids. This CDR3 reads CASSLGTGGDQPQHF. The CDR3 nucleotides are TGTGCCAGCAGTTTAGGGACAGGGGGCGATCAGCCCCAGCATTTT.

The chain combines TRBV6-5 with TRBJ2-7; D remains unclear. The germline CDR1 and CDR2 sequences are MNHEY and SVGAGI. V shed 4 bases and J shed 0 bases, with 7 bases lying between them. The CDR3 consists of 13 residues. The CDR3 loop is CASSLLGSYEQYF. For the CDR3, the DNA is TGTGCCAGCAGTTTATTGGGCTCCTACGAGCAGTACTTC.

The chain combines TRBV6-6 with TRBJ2-1; D gene uncertain. Trimming took 2 bases from V and 3 from J, leaving 8 bases between them. Looked up from germline, CDR1 is MNHNY and CDR2 is SVGAGI (reference sequence). The CDR3 sequence is 14 residues long. The CDR3 reads CASSYEPDYNEQFF. The CDR3 coding sequence is TGTGCCAGCAGTTACGAACCAGACTACAATGAGCAGTTCTTC.

There are a few counts of this clone. This sequence joins TRBV7-2 and TRBJ2-5; D is perhaps TRBD2 (6 bases). The DNA end is more similar to TRBJ2-7, so the J call may be wrong. This CDR3 has 15 residues. Germline lookup yields CDR1 SGHTA and CDR2 FQGNSA. CDR3: CASSQHGGGGYEQYF. The CDR3 coding sequence is TGTGCCAGCAGCCAACATGGGGGAGGTGGCTACGAGCAGTACTTC.

V gene TRBV13 combines with J gene TRBJ2-7; the match to TRBD2 covers 9 bases. V was clipped by 3 bases and J by 3 bases; unmatched bases: 3. Germline V gives CDR1 PRHDT, CDR2 FYEKMQ (reference sequence). The length of the CDR3 is 14 residues. CDR3 nucleotide sequence: TGTGCCAGCAGCTTGCGGGAGGGATTCTACGAGCAGTACTTC. This encodes CASSLREGFYEQYF.

The genes are TRBV7-2 and TRBJ1-2; D gene uncertain. There are 11 residues in the CDR3. V gave up 7 bases and J gave up 8 bases, with 11 bases separating them. The germline gives CDR1 SGHTA, CDR2 FQGNSA. CDR3 sequence reads: CASTSGGGYTF. CDR3 nucleotides: TGTGCCAGCACCTCCGGTGGCGGCTACACCTTC.

The CDR3, as DNA: TGTGCCAGCAGTGGGGGACGTCCTGAAGCTTTCTTT. It specifies CASSGGRPEAFF. V and J are TRBV6-1 and TRBJ1-1, with D maybe TRBD1 (5 bases). The CDR3 consists of 12 residues. The germline V gene encodes CDR1 MNHNS and CDR2 SASEGT. V lost 4 bases to trimming and J lost 6 bases, with 9 bases between them.